Included here is one T cell receptor beta chain sequence, with context. The record originates from a study of shared clonotypes between healthy human individuals. Losses at the gene ends were 2 bases for V and 4 bases for J; bases not matched to a gene: 8. Germline loops: CDR1 SNHLY, CDR2 FYNNEI. CDR3 size: 16 residues. Naive CD8 populations comprised CD45RO-negative cells positively selected for CCR7, excluding terminally differentiated effector memory CD45RA+ cells. The method was immunoSEQ multiplex PCR; TCRdb's version includes in-frame clones alone and lacks a portion of them. The sample lists roughly 2.1 million clones; approximately 94% were seen once.

The gene calls are TRBV2 and TRBJ2-3, with TRBD2 identical over 8 bases. This sequence originates from a man between 18 and 35 years old in good health. Some clones in this sample may be carry-over from other donors' samples. Sequenced material: naive CD8+ T cells from PBMCs. Here the CDR3 reads CASSEPQQTSADTQYF. In DNA, the CDR3 is TGTGCCAGCAGTGAACCGCAACAGACTAGCGCAGATACGCAGTATTTT.